The 29 T cell receptor beta chains given below trace back to one sample, sequenced in a study of blood T cell repertoires in COVID-19. Some clones are missing from TCRdb's copy, which holds only in-frame ones; the method was immunoSEQ multiplex PCR. The sample lists about 72,000 clones; around 90% were seen once. Material for sequencing was peripheral blood. These receptors all come from a human donor in a cohort sampled during active COVID-19.

This chain connects TRBV19 to TRBJ1-2, with D possibly matching TRBD1 (5 bases). V lost 9 bases, J lost 4 bases, and 18 bases lay in between. In germline, CDR1 is LNHDA, CDR2 SQIVND (reference sequence). This CDR3 is 14 amino acids long. CDR3 sequence: CASNTGAGAYGYTF. Written as DNA, the CDR3 is TGTGCCAGCAATACAGGCGCTGGGGCCTATGGCTACACCTTC.

The gene calls are TRBV19 and TRBJ2-1; maybe TRBD2 (6 bases). The CDR3 loop spans 15 amino acids. The germline gives CDR1 LNHDA, CDR2 SQIVND (reference sequence). V was pared by 1 base and J by 0 bases, with 7 bases between. The CDR3, as DNA: TGTGCCAGTAGTATAGCGGGAGCCTCCTACAATGAGCAGTTCTTC. It codes for CASSIAGASYNEQFF.

In nucleotides, the CDR3 is TGTGCCAGCACCGGGAGGGAGAGGTCTGAAGCTTTCTTT. This gives the protein CASTGRERSEAFF. The chain has TRBV12-3 or TRBV12-4 and TRBJ1-1; D gene uncertain. CDR3 length: 13 amino acids. With 7 bases removed from V and 6 bases from J, the gap between germline ends came to 15 bases.

This chain uses TRBV11-2 with TRBJ1-3; D unresolved. V dropped 1 base and J dropped 0 bases, with 7 bases sitting between them. The CDR3 sequence is 15 residues long. Germline values: CDR1 SGHAT, CDR2 FQNNGV. CDR3 region: CASSLVQVSGNTIYF. CDR3 bases: TGTGCCAGCAGCTTAGTCCAGGTCTCTGGAAACACCATATATTTT.

The chain joins TRBV19 to TRBJ1-3, with 7 bases aligning to TRBD1. This CDR3 has 17 amino acids. Germline values: CDR1 LNHDA, CDR2 SQIVND (reference sequence). The V segment lost 7 bases and the J segment 2 bases; nucleotides outside the gene matches: 14. The CDR3 DNA reads TGTGCCAGTATGGAGCGAACCAAGACAGGGCCTGGAAACACCATATATTTT. Translation gives CASMERTKTGPGNTIYF.

A word on this clone: Other DNA sequences in this specimen translate into the identical CDR3. This chain joins TRBV15 and TRBJ2-2; 13 positions match TRBD2. CDR3 length equals 16 residues. The germline CDR1 and CDR2 sequences are LNHNV and YYDKDF (reference sequence). Trimming took 3 bases from V and 2 from J; bases not matched to a gene: 0. The CDR3, as DNA: TGTGCCACCAGCAGGGGACTAGCGGGAAACACCGGGGAGCTGTTTTTT. It specifies CATSRGLAGNTGELFF.

This rearrangement joins TRBV28 to TRBJ2-6; maybe TRBD2 (6 bases). Germline CDR1 and CDR2: MDHEN and SYDVKM. V lost 3 bases to trimming and J lost 1 base, with 25 bases between them. The CDR3 spans 21 residues. As DNA, the CDR3 is TGTGCCAGCAGTTTTGGGGGTCACGGAGGGCAGCCCCATTCTGGGGCCAACGTCCTGACTTTC. Amino acids: CASSFGGHGGQPHSGANVLTF.

This chain connects TRBV7-2 to TRBJ2-7; 8 nucleotides align to TRBD2. The ends lost 6 bases at V and 3 bases at J; junction bases unmatched: 13. This CDR3 spans 16 amino acids. The germline CDR1 and CDR2 sequences are SGHTA and FQGNSA. CDR3 protein: CASSPDFSGSFYEQYF. CDR3 DNA sequence: TGTGCCAGCAGTCCCGACTTCAGCGGGAGCTTCTACGAGCAGTACTTC.

The chain joins TRBV6-5 to TRBJ1-1, with D unclear. Germline V lookup: CDR1 MNHEY, CDR2 SVGAGI. The CDR3 is made up of 11 amino acids. Trimming cost V 6 bases and J 11 bases, with 13 bases left between them. This CDR3 reads CASSEFYSAFF. In DNA, the CDR3 is TGTGCCAGCAGCGAGTTCTACTCTGCTTTCTTT.

A remark on this clone: Within the sample, other DNA sequences also encode this same CDR3. This rearrangement joins TRBV18 to TRBJ2-1; D is undetermined. Trimming removed 3 bases at V and 7 bases at J, with 10 bases between. Germline V gene data show CDR1 as KGHSH and CDR2 as LQKENI. The CDR3 runs 13 residues. Here the CDR3 reads CASSPGLSNEQFF. The DNA for the CDR3 is TGTGCCAGCTCACCGGGCCTCTCGAATGAGCAGTTCTTC.

V and J are TRBV7-2 and TRBJ2-2; D is unclear. Germline CDR1 SGHTA, CDR2 FQGNSA. V shed 8 bases and J shed 5 bases, with 9 bases lying between them. CDR3 length: 12 residues. Here the CDR3 reads CASSSRTGELFF. The CDR3, as DNA: TGTGCCAGCTCAAGCAGGACCGGGGAGCTGTTTTTT.

The chain recombines TRBV6-5 with TRBJ1-5, with D possibly being TRBD1 (6 bases). Germline assignment: CDR1 MNHEY and CDR2 SVGAGI. V was pared by 6 bases and J by 3 bases, with 9 bases between. The CDR3 contains 13 residues. CDR3 region: CASRDSPNQPQHF. CDR3 nucleotide sequence: TGTGCCAGCAGGGACAGCCCCAATCAGCCCCAGCATTTT.

The chain joins TRBV14 to TRBJ2-7; TRBD2 is a possible D gene (6 bases). V lost 4 bases to trimming and J lost 0 bases, with 10 bases between them. Germline CDR1 reads SGHDN; CDR2 reads FVKESK. The CDR3 extends over 14 amino acids. The CDR3 DNA reads as TGTGCCAGCAGCCTCGCGGGGATCTCCTACGAGCAGTACTTC. Encoded protein: CASSLAGISYEQYF.

This chain links TRBV5-4 with TRBJ2-3, with D unresolved. CDR3 length: 12 residues. Per germline, CDR1 SGHNT and CDR2 YYREEE (reference sequence). Trimming left V 4 bases short and J 4 bases short, with 7 bases between. The CDR3 DNA is TGTGCCAGCAGCCGCCCAGCAGATACGCAGTATTTT. Translated, it gives CASSRPADTQYF.

The chain carries TRBV5-8 and TRBJ1-2; weak D call: TRBD1 (5 bases). Germline values: CDR1 SGHTS, CDR2 YDEGEE. The CDR3 is 13 amino acids. Trimming removed 0 bases from V and 7 bases from J, with 10 bases in between. This chain's CDR3 is CASSLEVGAGYTF. In nucleotides, the CDR3 is TGTGCCAGCAGCTTGGAGGTAGGGGCTGGCTACACCTTC.

The V and J genes are TRBV12-3 or TRBV12-4 and TRBJ1-2; TRBD1 agrees at 7 bases. After removal of 3 bases from V and 6 bases from J, the junction contained 4 bases not matched to a gene. The CDR3 runs 13 residues. CDR3 nucleotide sequence: TGTGCCAGCAGTTTTCACAGGGGACATGGCTACACCTTC. It is translated as CASSFHRGHGYTF.

This sequence joins TRBV28 and TRBJ1-6, with TRBD1 as a possible D gene (6 bases). CDR1 and CDR2 (germline): MDHEN, SYDVKM. Trimming took off 6 bases at V and 5 bases at J, with 8 bases between the two ends. The length of the CDR3 is 13 residues. This CDR3 is CASSRQDNSPLHF. The DNA for the CDR3 is TGTGCCAGCAGCCGACAGGATAATTCACCCCTCCACTTT.

The CDR3 loop is CASSILLNTEAFF. The CDR3 DNA is TGCGCCAGCAGCATCTTATTGAACACTGAAGCTTTCTTT. The chain is built from TRBV5-1 and TRBJ1-1; D is unclear. Per the germline V gene, CDR1 is SGHRS and CDR2 is YFSETQ. CDR3 length: 13 residues. V was clipped by 4 bases and J by 0 bases, with 7 bases between them.

V is TRBV9 and J is TRBJ2-1, with 16 bases that match TRBD2. The CDR3 has 18 amino acids. Unmatched junction bases numbered 4, after V lost 4 bases and J lost 0 bases. CDR1 is SGDLS, CDR2 YYNGEE, per germline. The CDR3 loop is CASSPGLAGGSSYNEQFF. CDR3 in DNA: TGTGCCAGCAGCCCGGGACTAGCGGGGGGGAGCTCCTACAATGAGCAGTTCTTC.

J is TRBJ1-2 and V is TRBV29-1; D perhaps matches TRBD1 (5 bases). CDR1 and CDR2 (germline): SQVTM, ANQGSEA. V lost 4 bases and J 8 bases, leaving 17 bases between the germline ends. The CDR3 is 13 residues long. Written as DNA, the CDR3 is TGCAGCGTTGCCCCGACAGCCCTCCGAGGCTACACCTTC. Translating gives CSVAPTALRGYTF.

This rearrangement joins TRBV12-3 or TRBV12-4 to TRBJ2-5; D ambiguous. CDR3 length: 13 amino acids. This CDR3 is CIMYSFSRETQYF. CDR3 sequence (DNA): TGTATTATGTACTCCTTCTCTCGGGAGACCCAGTACTTC.

The chain employs TRBV7-8 and TRBJ2-7; 10 positions agree with TRBD1. The CDR3 covers 16 residues. Trimming at V came to 4 bases and at J to 4 bases, leaving 10 bases not matched to a gene. The germline V gene encodes CDR1 SGHVS and CDR2 FQNEAQ. The CDR3 spells CASSSGQGDITYEQYF. DNA of the CDR3: TGTGCCAGCAGCTCCGGACAGGGGGATATTACTTACGAGCAGTACTTC.

The chain employs TRBV18 and TRBJ2-1; 8 bases match TRBD2. This CDR3 region has 16 residues. V lost 2 bases to trimming and J lost 5 bases; unmatched junction nucleotides: 8. Germline values: CDR1 KGHSH, CDR2 LQKENI. CDR3 bases: TGTGCCAGCTCACCATTCGAGACTAGCGCCCACAATGAGCAGTTCTTC. Amino acid sequence: CASSPFETSAHNEQFF. The variable domain in full, completed from reference TRBV18 and TRBJ2-1, reads NAGVMQNPRHLVRRRGQEARLRCSPMKGHSHVYWYRQLPEEGLKFMVYLQKENIIDESGMPKERFSAEFPKEGPSILRIQQVVRGDSAAYFCASSPFETSAHNEQFFGPGTRLTVL.

This chain joins TRBV28 and TRBJ2-3, with a possible D match to TRBD1 (6 bases). V shed 8 bases and J shed 0 bases, with 9 bases lying between them. CDR3 length: 13 residues. Germline V lookup: CDR1 MDHEN, CDR2 SYDVKM. The CDR3 DNA reads TGTGCCAGCGGCAGGGGTAGCACAGATACGCAGTATTTT. Amino acids: CASGRGSTDTQYF. Together with reference TRBV28 and TRBJ2-3, the CDR3 gives the full variable domain: DVKVTQSSRYLVKRTGEKVFLECVQDMDHENMFWYRQDPGLGLRLIYFSYDVKMKEKGDIPEGYSVSREKKERFSLILESASTNQTSMYLCASGRGSTDTQYFGPGTRLTVL.

This clone is a singleton in its sample. The genes are TRBV29-1 and TRBJ1-1, with D hard to call. Deletions cut 6 bases from V and 0 bases from J, with 11 bases between. Looked up from germline, CDR1 is SQVTM and CDR2 is ANQGSEA. This CDR3 region has 13 residues. The CDR3 DNA reads TGCAGCGTGGGCGGACTGATGAACACTGAAGCTTTCTTT. Translation: CSVGGLMNTEAFF.

This clone was counted a few times. The gene calls are TRBV19 and TRBJ2-4, with TRBD1 matching 8 bases. This CDR3 region has 16 residues. Germline assignment: CDR1 LNHDA and CDR2 SQIVND (reference sequence). The junction had 4 bases not matched to a gene; V was cut back by 3 bases and J by 0 bases. Written as DNA, the CDR3 is TGTGCCAGTAGTATGGGACAGGAACTAGCCAAAAACATTCAGTACTTC. It is translated as CASSMGQELAKNIQYF.

This clone was counted a single time. The CDR3 region has the DNA TGTGCCAGCAGTGAAGGGGTTAGCGGGGGCCAAGAGACCCAGTACTTC. This gives the protein CASSEGVSGGQETQYF. The rearrangement joins TRBV6-1 to TRBJ2-5, with 9 bases that match TRBD2. With V trimmed by 1 base and J by 1 base, 4 bases remained unmatched. Germline-derived CDR1 and CDR2 are MNHNS and SASEGT. The CDR3 has 16 residues.

This chain connects TRBV5-1 to TRBJ2-1; 15 nucleotides align to TRBD2. This CDR3 has 16 residues. V trimming: 0 bases; J trimming: 11 bases; junction bases outside the gene matches: 6. Germline V gene data show CDR1 as SGHRS and CDR2 as YFSETQ. As DNA, the CDR3 is TGCGCCAGCAGCTTGGGGACTAGCGGGGGGGTTGACCAGCAGTTCTTC. Translating gives CASSLGTSGGVDQQFF.

This clone appeared once. The chain joins TRBV7-9 to TRBJ1-2, with 8 positions matching TRBD1. Germline loops: CDR1 SEHNR, CDR2 FQNEAQ (reference sequence). The CDR3 totals 13 residues. J was trimmed by 4 bases and V by 5 bases; bases with no gene match: 3. CDR3 loop: CASSRDRGYGYTF. As DNA, the CDR3 is TGTGCCAGCAGCCGAGACAGGGGCTATGGCTACACCTTC.